The 18 T cell receptor beta chains given below trace back to one sample, sequenced in a study of OX40 agonist ivuxolimab in advanced cancers. Generated by immunoSEQ multiplex PCR, the TCRdb table keeps only in-frame clones and is missing some. The sample contains about 82,000 clones, approximately 85% of which appear only once. Sequenced material: CD4+ or CD8+ T cells sorted from blood, taken in a trial of the OX40 agonist ivuxolimab. Source of these receptors: an adult with an advanced solid tumor such as melanoma, head and neck, liver or kidney cancer.

This clone was seen a single time. The chain combines TRBV7-9 with TRBJ1-1, with unresolved D. Germline V CDR1 and CDR2: SEHNR, FQNEAQ (reference sequence). Trimming pared 5 bases from V and 4 bases from J, leaving 8 bases between. This CDR3 has 12 residues. CDR3 bases: TGTGCCAGCAGCGTCGGTGGCACTGAAGCTTTCTTT. This encodes CASSVGGTEAFF.

This clone has only one observation. V is TRBV2 and J is TRBJ1-1; 7 positions agree with TRBD1. Germline CDR1 is SNHLY and CDR2 is FYNNEI. The CDR3 sequence is 15 residues long. Trimming removed 7 bases from V and 1 base from J; junction bases left unmatched: 9. The DNA for the CDR3 is TGTGCCAGCACCCCACAGGGGTCATGGAACACTGAAGCTTTCTTT. Amino acid sequence: CASTPQGSWNTEAFF.

This chain connects TRBV5-4 to TRBJ2-7, with D tentatively TRBD1 or TRBD2 (5 bases each). V was cut by 0 bases and J by 1 base, with 11 bases left in between. Germline V gene lookup returns CDR1 SGHNT and CDR2 YYREEE (reference sequence). The CDR3 spans 15 residues. CDR3 sequence: CASSLGGDGSYEQYF. CDR3 DNA: TGTGCCAGCAGCTTGGGTGGGGACGGATCCTACGAGCAGTACTTC.

The V call is TRBV2, the J call TRBJ1-2; D call uncertain. The CDR3 is 13 residues long. The V gene lost 6 bases and the J gene lost 3 bases, with 11 bases spanning the gap. Germline V CDR1 and CDR2: SNHLY, FYNNEI. CDR3 bases: TGTGCCAGCAGCATTATCCTCGACTATGGCTACACCTTC. Translation: CASSIILDYGYTF.

This chain links TRBV19 with TRBJ2-2, with TRBD2 matching over 12 bases. Germline values: CDR1 LNHDA, CDR2 SQIVND (reference sequence). After removal of 4 bases from V and 1 base from J, the junction contained 1 base not matched to a gene. The CDR3 consists of 16 residues. The CDR3 protein is CASSKLAGGNTGELFF. The CDR3 bases are TGTGCCAGTAGTAAACTAGCGGGGGGGAACACCGGGGAGCTGTTTTTT.

The chain is built from TRBV4-1 and TRBJ2-1; TRBD2 is a possible D gene (7 bases). CDR3 length: 15 amino acids. The V end was cut by 3 bases, the J end by 12 bases, with 21 bases between. Germline V CDR1 and CDR2: MGHRA, YSYEKL. The CDR3 DNA follows: TGCGCCAGCAGCCACGGACGGCGCGGGGGCCTTCTGCAGTTCTTC. It codes for CASSHGRRGGLLQFF.

This chain uses TRBV7-9 with TRBJ1-2; D remains unclear. The CDR3 loop spans 14 amino acids. V gave up 1 base and J gave up 4 bases, with 10 bases separating them. Germline V lookup: CDR1 SEHNR, CDR2 FQNEAQ (reference sequence). For the CDR3, the DNA is TGTGCCAGCAGCTTAGGGGCCGCCGGCTATGGCTACACCTTC. Residues: CASSLGAAGYGYTF.

The V gene is TRBV5-5, the J gene TRBJ1-2, with D uncertain. The CDR3 is made up of 14 amino acids. Germline-derived CDR1 and CDR2 are SGHKS and YYEKEE (reference sequence). Trimming pared 4 bases from V and 4 bases from J, leaving 14 bases between. CDR3 DNA sequence: TGTGCCAGCAGCATCGGACGGCTGCGCTATGGCTACACCTTC. Translation: CASSIGRLRYGYTF.

This chain joins TRBV9 and TRBJ1-5, with D maybe TRBD1 (6 bases). V shed 0 bases and J shed 6 bases, with 13 bases lying between them. The germline V gene has CDR1 SGDLS and CDR2 YYNGEE. The CDR3 runs 15 residues. CDR3 in amino acids: CASSVGSGGFQPQHF. As DNA, the CDR3 is TGTGCCAGCAGCGTAGGGTCGGGGGGCTTTCAGCCCCAGCATTTT.

The V and J genes are TRBV29-1 and TRBJ2-5, with D perhaps TRBD1 or TRBD2 (5 bases each). CDR1 and CDR2 from the germline V gene are SQVTM and ANQGSEA. The CDR3 has 14 amino acids. V was trimmed by 6 bases and J by 5 bases, leaving 19 bases between them. CDR3 region: CSVATFGTGETQYF. CDR3 coding DNA: TGCAGCGTCGCCACCTTCGGGACGGGGGAGACCCAGTACTTC.

This clone was counted between two and nine times. This chain connects TRBV6-1 to TRBJ2-5; unclear D gene. The CDR3 consists of 15 residues. Germline values: CDR1 MNHNS, CDR2 SASEGT. Trimming left V 2 bases short and J 2 bases short, with 12 bases between. The CDR3 DNA sequence: TGTGCCAGCAGTGAATTTTGGATTACTCAAGAGACCCAGTACTTC. Protein sequence: CASSEFWITQETQYF.

V usage is TRBV5-4 and J usage is TRBJ2-1; TRBD2 agrees at 7 bases. The V gene's germline CDR1 is SGHNT and CDR2 YYREEE (reference sequence). This CDR3 spans 14 amino acids. J was trimmed by 8 bases and V by 4 bases; bases with no gene match: 9. The CDR3 region has the DNA TGTGCCAGCAGCCGCCGGGGAGGGGTCCATGAGCAGTTCTTC. It yields the protein CASSRRGGVHEQFF. The whole variable domain, filled in from reference TRBV5-4 and TRBJ2-1, reads ETGVTQSPTHLIKTRGQQVTLRCSSQSGHNTVSWYQQALGQGPQFIFQYYREEENGRGNFPPRFSGLQFPNYSSELNVNALELDDSALYLCASSRRGGVHEQFFGPGTRLTVL.

The J gene is TRBJ1-3, the V gene TRBV4-3; D possibly corresponds to TRBD1 (5 bases). In germline, CDR1 is LGHNA, CDR2 YSLEER. V was cut by 1 base and J by 4 bases, with 29 bases left in between. CDR3 length equals 21 residues. The CDR3 spells CASSQGYGTESEGTPGNTIYF. CDR3 bases: TGCGCCAGCAGCCAAGGATACGGGACCGAGAGTGAGGGAACCCCAGGAAACACCATATATTTT.

This clone was seen just once. The chain couples TRBV28 to TRBJ1-4; D possibly corresponds to TRBD1 (5 bases). This CDR3 has 14 amino acids. Trimming pared 4 bases from V and 5 bases from J, leaving 11 bases between. Germline V gives CDR1 MDHEN, CDR2 SYDVKM. The CDR3 loop is CASSSPGQNEKLFF. The CDR3 DNA is TGTGCCAGCAGTTCCCCGGGGCAGAATGAAAAACTGTTTTTT. Full variable domain (missing parts from reference TRBV28 and TRBJ1-4): DVKVTQSSRYLVKRTGEKVFLECVQDMDHENMFWYRQDPGLGLRLIYFSYDVKMKEKGDIPEGYSVSREKKERFSLILESASTNQTSMYLCASSSPGQNEKLFFGSGTQLSVL.

This chain links TRBV5-1 with TRBJ1-2; maybe TRBD1 (6 bases). V lost 4 bases to trimming and J lost 5 bases, with 12 bases between them. From germline, CDR1 is SGHRS and CDR2 YFSETQ. The CDR3 sequence is 13 residues long. This CDR3 is CASSPGQAYGYTF. The CDR3 DNA reads as TGCGCCAGCAGCCCGGGACAAGCTTATGGCTACACCTTC.

The chain joins TRBV6-5 to TRBJ2-7, with D perhaps TRBD2 (6 bases). Germline V gene data show CDR1 as MNHEY and CDR2 as SVGAGI. The CDR3 covers 16 residues. V dropped 3 bases and J dropped 0 bases, with 15 bases sitting between them. The CDR3 loop reads CASSYQGGGTSYEQYF. CDR3 coding DNA: TGTGCCAGCAGTTATCAGGGTGGAGGGACCTCCTACGAGCAGTACTTC.

CDR3 residues: CASIAPGPYYGYTF. The CDR3 bases are TGTGCCAGCATCGCACCGGGTCCTTACTATGGCTACACCTTC. J is TRBJ1-2 and V is TRBV6-5, with D uncertain. V was shortened by 7 bases and J by 3 bases, with 15 bases between the two germline ends. This CDR3 is built from 14 residues. Per germline, CDR1 MNHEY and CDR2 SVGAGI.

The genes are TRBV2 and TRBJ1-5; no reliable D call. Between the trimmed V and J ends, which lost 4 bases and 5 bases, there was a span of 12 bases. The CDR3 consists of 14 residues. Germline V gene sequence: CDR1 SNHLY, CDR2 FYNNEI. The CDR3 nucleotides read TGTGCCAGCAGTGTGTTCGGGCAGGATCAGCCCCAGCATTTT. It specifies CASSVFGQDQPQHF.